This T cell receptor (beta chain) was recorded in a study of cytomegalovirus exposure and HLA in healthy donors. In the study overall: Sequencing of 150 million to 200 million T cells in an earlier analysis found about 120 million unique TCR beta sequences.

Study-level findings and limits: It emerged from a later analysis that several of the most significant clusters appeared to be linked to common viral pathogens. Confirmation in vitro established that a few CMV-associated chains were specific for CMV antigens.

PCR was performed using 60 Vbeta and 13 Jbeta primers. Source study methods: Later, an analysis found 80 million or so unique TCR beta chains, and around 12 million of these were shared. Generated by immunoSEQ multiplex PCR, the TCRdb table keeps only in-frame clones and is missing some. Clone size and the V and J calls come from that table; the DNA yielded D and trimming. The sample shows 150,000 to 200,000 clones, around 78% of them seen only once. With regard to this clone: The antigen is unknown.

V was cut by 2 bases and J by 4 bases, with 22 bases left in between. Germline lookup yields CDR1 SGHKS and CDR2 YYEKEE (reference sequence). The CDR3 contains 17 residues. Sequencing input: PBMCs. The rearrangement uses TRBV5-5 and TRBJ2-7, with TRBD2 as a possible D gene (8 bases). The TCR originated in a woman aged 25 to 45 in good health and CMV-seropositive. CDR3 DNA sequence: TGTGCCAGCAGCTTTACATTAGCGGGGACAGCAGTTTACGAGCAGTACTTC. Amino acid sequence: CASSFTLAGTAVYEQYF.